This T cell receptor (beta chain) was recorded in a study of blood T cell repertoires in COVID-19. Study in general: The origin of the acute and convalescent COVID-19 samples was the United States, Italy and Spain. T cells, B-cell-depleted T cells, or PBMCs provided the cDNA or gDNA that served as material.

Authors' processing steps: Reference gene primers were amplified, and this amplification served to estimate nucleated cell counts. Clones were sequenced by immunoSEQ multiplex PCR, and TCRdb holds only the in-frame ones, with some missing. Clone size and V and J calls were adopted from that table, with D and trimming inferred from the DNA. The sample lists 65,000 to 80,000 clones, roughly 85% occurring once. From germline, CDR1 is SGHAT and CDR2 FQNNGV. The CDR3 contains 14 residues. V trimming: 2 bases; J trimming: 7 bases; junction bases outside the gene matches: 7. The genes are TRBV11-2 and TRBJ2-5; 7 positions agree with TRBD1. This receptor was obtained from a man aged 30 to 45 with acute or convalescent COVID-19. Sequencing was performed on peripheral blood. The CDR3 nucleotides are TGTGCCAGCAGCTTACTATCCGACAGGGCGACCCAGTACTTC. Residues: CASSLLSDRATQYF.